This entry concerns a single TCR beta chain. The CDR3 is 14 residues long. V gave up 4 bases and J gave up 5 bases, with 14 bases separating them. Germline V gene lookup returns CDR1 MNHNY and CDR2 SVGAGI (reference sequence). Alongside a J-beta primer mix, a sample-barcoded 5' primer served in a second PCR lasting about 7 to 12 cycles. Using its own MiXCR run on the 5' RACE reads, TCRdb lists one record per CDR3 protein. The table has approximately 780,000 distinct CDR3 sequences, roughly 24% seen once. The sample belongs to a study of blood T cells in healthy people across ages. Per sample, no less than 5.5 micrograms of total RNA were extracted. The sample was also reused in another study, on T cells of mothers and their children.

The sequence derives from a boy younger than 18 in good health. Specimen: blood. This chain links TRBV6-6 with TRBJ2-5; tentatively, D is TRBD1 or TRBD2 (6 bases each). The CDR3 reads CASSWGANGETQYF. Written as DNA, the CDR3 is TGTGCCAGCAGTTGGGGGGCTAATGGGGAGACCCAGTACTTC.